This record covers a single T cell receptor (beta chain). Its antigen is unknown. No base-level quality is on record; no much larger clone is a single base apart. Donors were 39 systemically healthy Caucasian individuals from Russia aged roughly 6 to 100 years. Each donor gave around 9.8 milliliters of peripheral blood, collected into EDTA-treated Vacutainer tubes. Ficoll-Paque density-gradient centrifugation was used to isolate PBMCs, with at least 6.5 million per sample. Trizol reagent was used to extract total RNA from PBMCs, with at least 6 micrograms per sample. For every donor, an aliquot of PBMCs went through flow cytometry to measure the percentages of naive CD45RAhigh/CD27high T cells. The data stem from a study of blood T cells in healthy people across ages (dated by TCRdb to between 2014 and 2017). Regarding the research as a whole: Template switching captured roughly one uniquely barcoded TCR beta cDNA molecule per two T cells in model experiments. To track age-related changes in TCR beta repertoire diversity, the study relied on deep sequencing normalized with unique cDNA molecular identifiers. Donors were grouped into four age groups: young (average 16 years), middle-aged (over 35), aged (around 62) and long-lived (around 82). To avoid experimental bias, donors of different ages were spread randomly across the sequencing lanes. Two additional independent replicas of 1 million unique cDNA reads from the same blood draw were analyzed for two donors (one aged 18 to 29 and one aged 80 or older). Here is what the overall study found, with its caveats: The CMV infection status of donors was not known, potentially confounding age-related changes in expanded clonotypes. Conclusive comparison of naive and antigen-experienced compartments was prevented by the profiling of bulk unsorted PBMCs. Observed TCR beta diversity correlated strongly with the percentage of naive T cells measured by flow cytometry. Compared with the aged group, the long-lived group had more naive CD4+ T cells, fewer expanded clones and increased TCR diversity, suggesting age selection. As age increased, observed TCR beta diversity per million T cells dropped in a roughly linear way, and a significant reduction was already evident by age about 36. Estimates of total diversity from one million sequenced T cells were regarded as lower bounds and underestimates.

The CDR3 holds 18 amino acids from the cysteine to the phenylalanine. The only DNA kept is the CDR3, 54 bases in frame from the first base. Receptor libraries were prepared by 5' RACE. Sequencing took place on an Illumina HiSeq 2500. A second PCR of 7 to 11 cycles was performed with a sample-barcoded 5' primer and a J-beta primer mix. A template-switch 5' adaptor carrying 12 random nucleotides introduced a unique molecular identifier onto each TCR beta cDNA molecule. Each sample yielded at least 2.5 million CDR3-containing paired-end reads. First-strand cDNA was synthesized from all RNA with the Mint cDNA synthesis kit, primed by a TRBC-specific oligonucleotide. All cDNA was treated with uracil-DNA glycosylase and then went through a first 18-cycle PCR with the universal primers M1SS and BC2_uni_R. On the authors' methods: For normalization, 1 million high-quality reads, each with a distinct molecular identifier, were randomly selected from each sample. Reads with shared molecular identifiers were discarded instead of being binned into consensus sequences. MiTCR, with a Q25 quality threshold and the strictest error-elimination algorithm, was used for CDR3 identification, clonotype clustering and error correction. Lower-bound total TCR beta diversity was estimated with a nonparametric unseen species model using Euler transformation. The public sequencing data were trimmed at Q25 with fastp and processed into clonotypes with MiXCR by TCRdb, which kept only in-frame beta chains. One record per CDR3 amino acid sequence lists the most common genes and DNA. These V and J calls originate from TCRdb's pipeline instead of the authors' own analysis. The table for this sample lists over 1.5 million distinct CDR3 sequences; around half of them were counted only once. About 2.1% of the sample belongs to the ten largest clones.

Sequencing was carried out using blood. The chain employs TRBV21-1 and TRBJ2-1; the table's D call, TRBD2, was not checked against the DNA. TRBV21-1 is designated a pseudogene. The TCR comes from a woman aged 40 to 49 in good health. The CDR3 region: CASSKAGTSGDLYNEQFF. The DNA is as follows: TGTGCCAGCAGCAAAGCGGGGACTAGCGGGGACCTTTACAATGAGCAGTTCTTC.